The 29 T cell receptor beta chains below all came from one sample that was sequenced in a study of cytomegalovirus exposure and HLA in healthy donors. PCR amplification relied on 60 Vbeta primers (plus 13 Jbeta primers). The protocol was immunoSEQ multiplex PCR, while the TCRdb copy is restricted to in-frame clones and leaves out a portion. The table shows 70,000 to 95,000 clones, with approximately 80% occurring only once. Material for sequencing was PBMCs. Receptors were obtained from a human donor in good health.

This clone was counted once. The genes are TRBV15 and TRBJ2-7, with 8 positions matching TRBD1. Germline assignment: CDR1 LNHNV and CDR2 YYDKDF (reference sequence). This CDR3 spans 17 amino acids. V dropped 4 bases and J dropped 1; count of bases not matched to a gene: 12. As DNA, the CDR3 is TGTGCCACCAGCAACTCACCGGGACAGGCGATTTCCTACGAGCAGTACTTC. As protein: CATSNSPGQAISYEQYF.

The chain links TRBV9 to TRBJ1-6; D is perhaps TRBD1 (6 bases). Trimming left V 4 bases short and J 4 bases short, with 12 bases between. Germline loops: CDR1 SGDLS, CDR2 YYNGEE. The CDR3 has 15 residues. Here the CDR3 reads CASSTQDSYNSPLHF. The CDR3 nucleotides are TGTGCCAGCAGCACCCAGGACAGTTATAATTCACCCCTCCACTTT.

This rearrangement joins TRBV16 to TRBJ1-3, with 7 bases aligning to TRBD1. J was trimmed by 0 bases and V by 5 bases; bases with no gene match: 4. Per germline, CDR1 KGHSY and CDR2 FQNENV. The length of the CDR3 is 15 residues. In nucleotides, the CDR3 is TGTGCCAGCAGCGGGACAGCAGTCTCTGGAAACACCATATATTTT. As protein: CASSGTAVSGNTIYF.

The gene calls are TRBV5-8 and TRBJ1-2; a possible D gene is TRBD1 (5 bases). The V gene's germline CDR1 is SGHTS and CDR2 YDEGEE. Trimming left V 0 bases short and J 4 bases short, with 7 bases between. This CDR3 comprises 13 residues. This CDR3 reads CASSLEGLYGYTF. The CDR3 nucleotides are TGTGCCAGCAGCTTGGAGGGACTCTATGGCTACACCTTC.

V usage is TRBV6-5 and J usage is TRBJ2-7, with 11 bases aligning to TRBD2. The V gene end was trimmed by 4 bases and the J gene end by 2 bases; junction bases not matched to a gene: 4. CDR1 and CDR2 (germline): MNHEY, SVGAGI. The CDR3 spans 15 residues. The CDR3 loop is CASSLDSGGAYEQYF. CDR3 bases: TGTGCCAGCAGTTTAGATAGCGGGGGGGCCTACGAGCAGTACTTC.

The J gene is TRBJ2-7, the V gene TRBV7-9; possible D gene TRBD2, 5 bases. V dropped 0 bases and J dropped 2 bases, with 11 bases sitting between them. The CDR3 length is 15 residues. Germline V gene lookup returns CDR1 SEHNR and CDR2 FQNEAQ (reference sequence). CDR3 sequence reads: CASSLARGITYEQYF. CDR3 DNA: TGTGCCAGCAGCTTAGCCCGGGGAATAACCTACGAGCAGTACTTC.

This chain links TRBV7-8 with TRBJ1-2, with D perhaps matching TRBD1 (6 bases). The CDR3 is 14 amino acids. V lost 3 bases and J 4 bases, leaving 12 bases between the germline ends. Germline V CDR1 and CDR2: SGHVS, FQNEAQ. In DNA form, the CDR3 reads TGTGCCAGCAGCTTGGGCACAGGGAGCTATGGCTACACCTTC. Translating it yields CASSLGTGSYGYTF.

The gene calls are TRBV9 and TRBJ2-3; TRBD2 matches at 10 bases. V was clipped by 0 bases and J by 0 bases; unmatched bases: 1. Germline assignment: CDR1 SGDLS and CDR2 YYNGEE. CDR3 size: 16 residues. CDR3 in amino acids: CASSVGTSGSTDTQYF. DNA of the CDR3: TGTGCCAGCAGCGTAGGGACTAGCGGTAGCACAGATACGCAGTATTTT. The variable domain in full, with the rest retrieved from reference TRBV9 and TRBJ2-3, is DSGVTQTPKHLITATGQRVTLRCSPRSGDLSVYWYQQSLDQGLQFLIQYYNGEERAKGNILERFSAQQFPDLHSELNLSSLELGDSALYFCASSVGTSGSTDTQYFGPGTRLTVL.

This chain connects TRBV7-2 to TRBJ2-1; perhaps TRBD1 as D (6 bases). Per germline, CDR1 SGHTA and CDR2 FQGNSA. This CDR3 comprises 14 residues. Trimming left V 2 bases short and J 7 bases short, with 12 bases between. CDR3: CASSLKTGPNEQFF. CDR3 DNA sequence: TGTGCCAGCAGCTTAAAGACAGGCCCTAATGAGCAGTTCTTC.

A single count supports this clone. J is TRBJ1-4 and V is TRBV25-1; TRBD1 might be the D (6 bases). Germline lookup yields CDR1 MGHDK and CDR2 SYGVNS. With 2 bases removed from V and 3 bases from J, the gap between germline ends came to 10 bases. CDR3 size: 15 residues. The CDR3 protein is CASSETGRPNEKLFF. In DNA form, the CDR3 reads TGTGCCAGCAGTGAAACAGGGCGACCTAATGAAAAACTGTTTTTT.

This clone came up a few times. CDR3 sequence: CAWMGGSGYTF. Here the CDR3 DNA reads TGTGCCTGGATGGGGGGTTCGGGCTACACCTTC. V usage is TRBV30 and J usage is TRBJ1-2; D is possibly TRBD1 (5 bases). The CDR3 is made up of 11 amino acids. The germline CDR1 and CDR2 sequences are GTSNPN and SVGIG (reference sequence). Trimming cost V 4 bases and J 8 bases, with 11 bases left between them.

V and J are TRBV27 and TRBJ2-5; weak D call: TRBD2 (6 bases). Germline V gene sequence: CDR1 MNHEY, CDR2 SMNVEV (reference sequence). The CDR3 has 15 amino acids. V was trimmed by 2 bases and J by 4 bases, leaving 14 bases between them. The CDR3 DNA reads TGTGCCAGCAGTTTAGGGCTAGCGTCTCCAGAGACCCAGTACTTC. This codes for CASSLGLASPETQYF.

The rearrangement joins TRBV12-5 to TRBJ1-5, with TRBD1 as a possible D gene (6 bases). Germline CDR1 reads LGHNT; CDR2 reads FRNRAP. V was shortened by 5 bases and J by 3 bases, with 20 bases between the two germline ends. This CDR3 contains 17 residues. CDR3 DNA: TGTGCTAGTGGTCAGATGAGAGGGGGTTTACTCAATCAGCCCCAGCATTTT. Translating gives CASGQMRGGLLNQPQHF.

The chain couples TRBV5-1 to TRBJ2-1; TRBD1 might be the D (8 bases). Germline values: CDR1 SGHRS, CDR2 YFSETQ. Between the trimmed V and J ends, which lost 4 bases and 2 bases, there was a span of 19 bases. The CDR3 is 17 amino acids. The CDR3 spells CASSVRGDRNAYNEQFF. The CDR3 DNA reads TGCGCCAGCAGCGTCCGGGGGGACAGGAATGCCTACAATGAGCAGTTCTTC.

V usage is TRBV4-3 and J usage is TRBJ2-7; 8 positions agree with TRBD1. V gave up 0 bases and J gave up 7 bases; unmatched junction bases: 8. This CDR3 is built from 15 residues. From germline, CDR1 is LGHNA and CDR2 YSLEER. This CDR3 reads CASSQEPTGVGEQYF. CDR3 in DNA: TGCGCCAGCAGCCAAGAGCCGACAGGGGTTGGTGAGCAGTACTTC.

This clone came up once. This chain's CDR3 is CASSSPGTVNTIYF. The CDR3 bases are TGTGCCAGCAGTAGCCCCGGGACAGTTAACACCATATATTTT. This chain joins TRBV25-1 and TRBJ1-3, with 7 bases aligning to TRBD1. The junction had 8 bases not matched to a gene; V was cut back by 5 bases and J by 7 bases. The CDR3 extends over 14 amino acids. In germline, CDR1 is MGHDK, CDR2 SYGVNS.

V usage is TRBV11-1 and J usage is TRBJ1-1; D possibly corresponds to TRBD1 (6 bases). This CDR3 is 18 amino acids long. Per the germline V gene, CDR1 is SGHAT and CDR2 is FQDESV (reference sequence). V was clipped by 5 bases and J by 4 bases, with 26 bases between them. This CDR3 is CASSPGISRGLYATEAFF. The CDR3 region has the DNA TGTGCCAGCAGCCCTGGAATCAGCAGGGGCCTTTACGCCACTGAAGCTTTCTTT.

V is TRBV5-4 and J is TRBJ2-3; D gene ambiguous. The CDR3 consists of 10 residues. V shed 7 bases and J shed 6 bases, with 6 bases lying between them. Per germline, CDR1 SGHNT and CDR2 YYREEE (reference sequence). The CDR3 DNA follows: TGTGCCAGCGGCTCGGATACGCAGTATTTT. Protein sequence: CASGSDTQYF.

The genes are TRBV11-2 and TRBJ1-5; D may be TRBD1 (6 bases). The CDR3 runs to 13 residues. CDR1 is SGHAT, CDR2 FQNNGV, per germline. Between the trimmed V and J ends, which lost 4 bases and 5 bases, there was a span of 9 bases. DNA for the CDR3: TGTGCCAGCAGCTGGACAGTGGATCAGCCCCAGCATTTT. It is translated as CASSWTVDQPQHF.

The V gene is TRBV29-1, the J gene TRBJ2-5; 7 bases agree with TRBD1. There are 14 residues in the CDR3. In germline, CDR1 is SQVTM, CDR2 ANQGSEA. V was clipped by 6 bases and J by 1 base; unmatched bases: 8. The DNA of the CDR3 is TGCAGCGTCTCCGGGACAGCGAGCCAAGAGACCCAGTACTTC. Translating it yields CSVSGTASQETQYF.

The rearrangement links TRBV7-2 to TRBJ2-1; no clear D. V was trimmed by 5 bases and J by 0 bases, leaving 5 bases between them. The CDR3 has 13 residues. CDR1 SGHTA and CDR2 FQGNSA come from the germline V gene. The CDR3 region has the DNA TGTGCCAGCAGCCCGAGCTCCTACAATGAGCAGTTCTTC. As protein: CASSPSSYNEQFF.

V gene TRBV5-1 combines with J gene TRBJ2-2; D is possibly TRBD1 (5 bases). This CDR3 has 14 residues. Between the trimmed V and J ends, which lost 0 bases and 5 bases, there was a span of 8 bases. The germline gives CDR1 SGHRS, CDR2 YFSETQ. The CDR3 sequence is CASSLEAGTGELFF. The CDR3 nucleotides read TGCGCCAGCAGCTTGGAAGCAGGGACCGGGGAGCTGTTTTTT.

The rearrangement links TRBV27 to TRBJ2-7, with a tentative D call TRBD2 (6 bases). Trimming removed 5 bases at V and 0 bases at J, with 11 bases between. This CDR3 has 14 amino acids. The germline gives CDR1 MNHEY, CDR2 SMNVEV (reference sequence). DNA for the CDR3: TGTGCCAGCAGTGCCGGGGGTTTCTCCTACGAGCAGTACTTC. The encoded protein is CASSAGGFSYEQYF.

V and J are TRBV19 and TRBJ2-2; TRBD2 matches at 12 bases. This CDR3 is built from 17 residues. J was trimmed by 8 bases and V by 8 bases; bases with no gene match: 15. Germline V gene lookup returns CDR1 LNHDA and CDR2 SQIVND (reference sequence). Here the CDR3 DNA reads TGTGCCAGTGGAAAAAGGTGGCTAGCGGGGGGGCCTGGGGAGCTGTTTTTT. This codes for CASGKRWLAGGPGELFF.

The chain has TRBV12-5 and TRBJ1-6; no clear D gene. V gave up 2 bases and J gave up 6 bases, with 11 bases separating them. Germline V gene data show CDR1 as LGHNT and CDR2 as FRNRAP. This CDR3 is built from 15 residues. The CDR3 coding sequence is TGTGCTAGTGGTTTGCCCAACTTCGGTAATTCACCCCTCCACTTT. This codes for CASGLPNFGNSPLHF.

The CDR3 nucleotides are TGTGCCAGCTCACCAGCTTTAGACACCTCTGGAAACACCATATATTTT. This codes for CASSPALDTSGNTIYF. J is TRBJ1-3 and V is TRBV18; D not resolved. The V and J ends lost 2 bases and 0 bases respectively, with 11 bases between them. Germline V lookup: CDR1 KGHSH, CDR2 LQKENI. The CDR3 is 16 residues long.

This clone is a singleton in its sample. The chain joins TRBV7-2 to TRBJ1-3; 9 bases match TRBD1. The germline CDR1 and CDR2 sequences are SGHTA and FQGNSA. This CDR3 is 18 amino acids long. V shed 7 bases, J shed 3 bases, and the junction held 16 bases outside the gene matches. The CDR3 bases are TGTGCCAGCACCCCCGATCAGACAGGGGGTTGGGTTGGAAACACCATATATTTT. This codes for CASTPDQTGGWVGNTIYF.

The chain recombines TRBV6-1 with TRBJ2-3; the D gene is possibly TRBD2 (5 bases). The germline V gene encodes CDR1 MNHNS and CDR2 SASEGT. The CDR3 is 13 amino acids. The CDR3 nucleotides read TGTTCCGAAGGTCTCGGGGGCACAGATACGCAGTATTTT. It codes for CSEGLGGTDTQYF.

In its sample, this clone was seen once. The chain couples TRBV7-6 to TRBJ2-1; 12 nucleotides line up with TRBD2. The CDR3 runs 17 residues. Trimming cost V 4 bases and J 7 bases; bases outside gene matches: 11. Germline V lookup: CDR1 SGHVS, CDR2 FNYEAQ. In DNA, the CDR3 is TGTGCCAGCAGCTCTCCTTCTAGCGGGGGGGCCGAGAATGAGCAGTTCTTC. Its translation: CASSSPSSGGAENEQFF.